The 29 T cell receptor beta chains below come from one sample, sequenced in a study of molecular identifiers for immune sequencing clone quantification. MiXCR, run by TCRdb on the PCR reads, gives a single entry per CDR3 protein. The sample carries 490,000 or so distinct CDR3 sequences, around a fifth recorded once. Sequencing used naive CD8+ T cells from blood, with Jurkat cell RNA spiked in. Noted subset: FACS-sorted CD8+CD4-CCR7+CD45RA+ naive T cells. The receptors were sampled from a human donor in good health. Some libraries in this study had Jurkat cell RNA spiked in.

The table lists this clonotype with a few counts. V gene TRBV11-2 combines with J gene TRBJ1-3; perhaps TRBD1 as D (5 bases). From germline, CDR1 is SGHAT and CDR2 FQNNGV. This CDR3 comprises 13 residues. V lost 8 bases to trimming and J lost 6 bases, with 14 bases between them. DNA of the CDR3: TGTGCCAGCTTCACCGCGGGGCTAAACACCATATATTTT. Translation: CASFTAGLNTIYF.

This clonotype appeared many times. V is TRBV12-3 or TRBV12-4 and J is TRBJ2-3; D is unresolved. CDR3 size: 13 residues. Trimming took off 2 bases at V and 2 bases at J, with 5 bases between the two ends. CDR3 in amino acids: CASSLPPTDTQYF. The DNA of the CDR3 is TGTGCCAGCAGTTTACCACCCACAGATACGCAGTATTTT.

This clonotype came up a few times. V and J are TRBV27 and TRBJ2-1; D remains ambiguous. Germline V CDR1 and CDR2: MNHEY, SMNVEV (reference sequence). V shed 5 bases and J shed 9 bases, with 14 bases lying between them. This CDR3 has 13 residues. The CDR3 DNA sequence: TGTGCCAGCAGTCCCGGACGCGACCTTGAGCAGTTCTTC. Protein sequence: CASSPGRDLEQFF.

The chain combines TRBV4-3 with TRBJ2-2; 7 bases align to TRBD2. The length of the CDR3 is 15 residues. Germline V gives CDR1 LGHNA, CDR2 YSLEER. Trimming took 4 bases from V and 4 from J; bases not matched to a gene: 6. In DNA, the CDR3 is TGCGCCAGCAGCCCCACTAGCGTGGGCACCGGGGAGCTGTTTTTT. Its translation: CASSPTSVGTGELFF.

The V call is TRBV6-5, the J call TRBJ2-6; 12 bases line up with TRBD1. Germline trimming cut 4 bases from V and 3 bases from J; bases unmatched to any gene: 13. Germline assignment: CDR1 MNHEY and CDR2 SVGAGI. The CDR3 contains 20 residues. The CDR3, as DNA: TGTGCCAGCAGTTCCGAAACCGGGACAGGGGGCAGAAATGGGGCCAACGTCCTGACTTTC. This sequence encodes CASSSETGTGGRNGANVLTF.

This clonotype came up many times. A read error may produce the germline difference seen at one junction end. V gene TRBV14 combines with J gene TRBJ2-7; TRBD1 agrees at 11 bases. The CDR3 is 13 amino acids. Germline CDR1 and CDR2: SGHDN and FVKESK. The DNA for the CDR3 is TGTGCCAGCAGACAAGACTGGGACAGGGGGTCACTTTTC. Protein sequence: CASRQDWDRGSLF. The whole variable domain, remainder taken from reference TRBV14 and TRBJ2-7, is EAGVTQFPSHSVIEKGQTVTLRCDPISGHDNLYWYRRVMGKEIKFLLHFVKESKQDESGMPNNRFLAERTGGTYSTLKVQPAELEDSGVYFCASRQDWDRGSLFGPGTRLTVT.

This clonotype was detected many times. This rearrangement joins TRBV12-3 or TRBV12-4 to TRBJ2-7, with D hard to call. This CDR3 contains 15 residues. V lost 3 bases, J lost 3 bases, and 15 bases lay in between. CDR3 bases: TGTGCCAGCAGTTTCGGACCGCGTGCCCTCTACGAGCAGTACTTC. Translated, it gives CASSFGPRALYEQYF.

This clonotype was detected once. This may come from a read error, since a much larger clone is one base off. The genes are TRBV6-5 and TRBJ1-1; D is perhaps TRBD1 (6 bases). The V gene's germline CDR1 is MNHEY and CDR2 SVGAGI. This CDR3 is 14 amino acids long. CDR3 coding DNA: TGTGCCAGCAGGTACTCGTTAGAGGGGGCTGAAGCTTTCTTT. Encoded protein: CASRYSLEGAEAFF.

This clonotype was counted ten times or more. This chain uses TRBV11-2 with TRBJ2-1, with TRBD2 as a possible D gene (6 bases). This CDR3 is 15 amino acids long. Deletions cut 4 bases from V and 4 bases from J, with 14 bases between. CDR1 and CDR2 (germline): SGHAT, FQNNGV. The CDR3 protein is CASSSPQAGYNEQFF. The CDR3 DNA follows: TGTGCCAGCAGCTCCCCTCAAGCGGGTTACAATGAGCAGTTCTTC.

This clonotype was seen more than once but under ten times. This chain uses TRBV28 with TRBJ2-7; the match to TRBD1 covers 8 bases. Germline V gene data show CDR1 as MDHEN and CDR2 as SYDVKM. J was trimmed by 0 bases and V by 1 base; bases with no gene match: 2. There are 15 residues in the CDR3. DNA for the CDR3: TGTGCCAGCAGTTTATACAGGGGGAGCTCCTACGAGCAGTACTTC. It specifies CASSLYRGSSYEQYF.

This clonotype occurred a few times. The rearrangement uses TRBV5-6 and TRBJ1-3; 9 nucleotides match TRBD1. This CDR3 is 14 amino acids long. Trimming at V came to 3 bases and at J to 4 bases, leaving 2 bases not matched to a gene. Germline V gene sequence: CDR1 SGHDT, CDR2 YYEEEE. Here the CDR3 DNA reads TGTGCCAGCAGCTGGGACAGGGTCGGAAACACCATATATTTT. It specifies CASSWDRVGNTIYF. Full variable domain (missing parts from reference TRBV5-6 and TRBJ1-3): DAGVTQSPTHLIKTRGQQVTLRCSPKSGHDTVSWYQQALGQGPQFIFQYYEEEERQRGNFPDRFSGHQFPNYSSELNVNALLLGDSALYLCASSWDRVGNTIYFGEGSWLTVV.

This chain links TRBV2 with TRBJ2-7, with D possibly matching TRBD2 (7 bases). Germline CDR1 reads SNHLY; CDR2 reads FYNNEI. The CDR3 extends over 12 amino acids. V lost 8 bases to trimming and J lost 8 bases, with 16 bases between them. The CDR3 sequence: CASGGGQPKQYF. For the CDR3, the DNA is TGTGCCAGCGGGGGGGGACAACCGAAGCAGTACTTC.

The V gene is TRBV11-2, the J gene TRBJ2-1, with 7 bases aligning to TRBD1. The CDR3 is 16 amino acids. Looked up from germline, CDR1 is SGHAT and CDR2 is FQNNGV. The ends lost 1 base at V and 7 bases at J; junction bases unmatched: 10. CDR3 amino acids: CASSLVGTATWNEQFF. The CDR3 region has the DNA TGTGCCAGCAGCTTAGTGGGGACAGCTACATGGAATGAGCAGTTCTTC.

V usage is TRBV4-2 and J usage is TRBJ2-5, with a possible D match to TRBD2 (6 bases). The germline V gene has CDR1 LGHNA and CDR2 YNFKEQ. This CDR3 has 17 residues. Trimming removed 1 base at V and 5 bases at J, with 20 bases between. CDR3 amino acids: CASSQGLAEGLGETQYF. The DNA for the CDR3 is TGTGCCAGCAGCCAAGGTCTGGCTGAGGGACTTGGGGAGACCCAGTACTTC.

Comment on this clonotype: This may arise from a read error, as a much more abundant clone is one base away. This rearrangement joins TRBV19 to TRBJ2-7; D uncertain. V gave up 3 bases and J gave up 3 bases, with 18 bases separating them. The CDR3 contains 16 residues. Germline CDR1 and CDR2: LNHDA and SQIVND (reference sequence). For the CDR3, the DNA is TGTGCCAGTAGTATCGGACGGAGATCGGTGTTCTACGAGCAGTACTTC. Translation gives CASSIGRRSVFYEQYF.

Comments on this clonotype: Likely a read error: the CDR3 ends without its conserved phenylalanine or tryptophan. V and J are TRBV4-1 and TRBJ2-1; no reliable D call. Germline loops: CDR1 MGHRA, CDR2 YSYEKL. The CDR3 totals 15 residues. Trimming left V 1 base short and J 0 bases short, with 7 bases between. As DNA, the CDR3 is TGCGCCAGCAGCCAAGCATGGACCTCCTACAATGAGCAGTTCCTC. Its protein is CASSQAWTSYNEQFL.

This clonotype has more than one count but fewer than ten. The genes are TRBV30 and TRBJ2-2; no clear D gene. Trimming shortened V by 2 bases and J by 5 bases, and 9 bases separated the two germline ends. The CDR3 sequence is 13 residues long. The V gene's germline CDR1 is GTSNPN and CDR2 SVGIG (reference sequence). The CDR3 sequence: CAWSFPGTGELFF. The CDR3 DNA follows: TGTGCCTGGAGTTTTCCCGGTACCGGGGAGCTGTTTTTT.

The CDR3 DNA follows: TGTGCCATCAGTGACAGGAGGACCTCCTACGAGCAGTACTTC. It yields the protein CAISDRRTSYEQYF. This chain joins TRBV10-3 and TRBJ2-7, with a possible D match to TRBD2 (5 bases). Germline loops: CDR1 ENHRY, CDR2 SYGVKD. V was clipped by 3 bases and J by 0 bases, with 9 bases between them. The CDR3 is made up of 14 amino acids.

This clonotype was picked up a small number of times. This chain links TRBV2 with TRBJ1-5; D gene uncertain. The CDR3 is made up of 16 amino acids. CDR1 and CDR2 (germline): SNHLY, FYNNEI. V dropped 0 bases and J dropped 3 bases, with 12 bases sitting between them. CDR3 in amino acids: CASSEALGLANQPQHF. The CDR3 DNA reads TGTGCCAGCAGTGAAGCGCTGGGGTTGGCCAATCAGCCCCAGCATTTT.

A word on this clonotype: At one of its ends the junction is not consistent with the germline gene, which may arise from a read error. This rearrangement joins TRBV6-1 to TRBJ2-1, with 9 bases matching TRBD1. The V gene's germline CDR1 is MNHNS and CDR2 SASEGT. The CDR3 is 14 amino acids. Here the CDR3 DNA reads TGTGCCAGCGGTGAGGGACAGGGTCTCGATGAGCAGTTCTTC. It is translated as CASGEGQGLDEQFF.

To note about this clonotype: Since a much larger clone is just one base distant, this may be a read error. The rearrangement uses TRBV27 and TRBJ1-5; D not certain. Germline V gene lookup returns CDR1 MNHEY and CDR2 SMNVEV (reference sequence). This CDR3 is 14 amino acids long. Between the trimmed V and J ends, which lost 8 bases and 4 bases, there was a span of 15 bases. For the CDR3, the DNA is TGTGCCAGCGGTAGCCGGGGTCTAAATCAGCCCCAGCATTTT. Amino acids: CASGSRGLNQPQHF.

Only a few counts were recorded for this clonotype. The rearrangement links TRBV10-3 to TRBJ2-7; D remains ambiguous. This CDR3 comprises 15 residues. V lost 0 bases, J lost 0 bases, and 9 bases lay in between. The germline V gene encodes CDR1 ENHRY and CDR2 SYGVKD. CDR3 loop: CAISESGPSSYEQYF. In DNA, the CDR3 is TGTGCCATCAGTGAGTCCGGGCCCAGCTCCTACGAGCAGTACTTC.

This clonotype was found a few times. This rearrangement joins TRBV27 to TRBJ2-5; weak D call: TRBD1 (5 bases). V was clipped by 3 bases and J by 5 bases, with 10 bases between them. This CDR3 contains 13 residues. In germline, CDR1 is MNHEY, CDR2 SMNVEV (reference sequence). CDR3 sequence (DNA): TGTGCCAGCAGTTTTGACAGTTTGGAGACCCAGTACTTC. Its protein is CASSFDSLETQYF.

In its sample, this clonotype was seen a few times. The CDR3 loop reads CASSLPWGAGGDEQFF. CDR3 nucleotides: TGTGCCAGCAGCCTACCATGGGGAGCGGGGGGGGATGAGCAGTTCTTC. The rearrangement joins TRBV7-6 to TRBJ2-1; 10 nucleotides align to TRBD2. This CDR3 spans 16 amino acids. With V trimmed by 5 bases and J by 8 bases, 12 bases remained unmatched. Germline CDR1 and CDR2: SGHVS and FNYEAQ.

Worth noting for this clonotype: A clone one base away is much larger, so this may be a read error. The genes are TRBV7-8 and TRBJ2-5, with D hard to call. V dropped 3 bases and J dropped 9 bases, with 14 bases sitting between them. The CDR3 consists of 13 residues. CDR1 SGHVS and CDR2 FQNEAQ come from the germline V gene. The CDR3 DNA is TGTGCCAGCAGCTTTCCCCCGAGCGAGGCCCAGTACTTC. Protein product: CASSFPPSEAQYF.

Many counts were recorded for this clonotype. This chain's CDR3 is CASSPLGTVNTEAFF. The CDR3 region has the DNA TGTGCCAGCAGTCCCCTTGGGACAGTAAACACTGAAGCTTTCTTT. This chain links TRBV2 with TRBJ1-1; TRBD1 agrees at 7 bases. The junction had 8 bases not matched to a gene; V was cut back by 5 bases and J by 2 bases. CDR3 size: 15 residues. CDR1 and CDR2 (germline): SNHLY, FYNNEI.

This clonotype came up many times. The chain combines TRBV5-4 with TRBJ1-5; TRBD1 agrees at 11 bases. Germline V gene sequence: CDR1 SGHNT, CDR2 YYREEE (reference sequence). The junction had 4 bases not matched to a gene; V was cut back by 4 bases and J by 4 bases. The CDR3 has 15 residues. CDR3 protein: CASSADRGPNQPQHF. The CDR3 nucleotides read TGTGCCAGCAGCGCGGACAGGGGGCCAAATCAGCCCCAGCATTTT.

This chain joins TRBV7-9 and TRBJ1-2, with 7 bases lining up with TRBD1. CDR3 length: 16 residues. Germline CDR1 and CDR2: SEHNR and FQNEAQ (reference sequence). Unmatched junction bases numbered 9, after V lost 3 bases and J lost 2 bases. CDR3 bases: TGTGCCAGCAGCTTTGGACAGGAATTTTTGAACTATGGCTACACCTTC. It yields the protein CASSFGQEFLNYGYTF. Together with reference TRBV7-9 and TRBJ1-2, the CDR3 gives the full variable domain: DTGVSQNPRHKITKRGQNVTFRCDPISEHNRLYWYRQTLGQGPEFLTYFQNEAQLEKSRLLSDRFSAERPKGSFSTLEIQRTEQGDSAMYLCASSFGQEFLNYGYTFGSGTRLTVV.

This clonotype turned up a few times. This chain joins TRBV13 and TRBJ2-3, with 11 bases fitting TRBD2. V shed 5 bases, J shed 4 bases, and the junction held 8 bases outside the gene matches. The CDR3 spans 16 residues. Germline CDR1 is PRHDT and CDR2 is FYEKMQ (reference sequence). The CDR3 spells CASSTIAGGPADTQYF. CDR3 sequence (DNA): TGTGCCAGCAGCACGATAGCGGGAGGGCCTGCAGATACGCAGTATTTT.